Below, 18 T cell receptor beta chains from the same sample are listed, as sequenced in a study of metastatic and nonmetastatic thyroid tumors. Treatment of any kind had been given to no patient before thyroid surgery. From the PCR reads, TCRdb re-called clones with MiXCR. The sample lists under 45,000 clones; roughly 27% were seen once. Sequenced: blood. These receptors were taken from a male donor with papillary thyroid cancer or a benign thyroid nodule (not recorded which). Some clones in this sample may be carry-over from other donors' samples.

The chain recombines TRBV30 with TRBJ2-2; 10 nucleotides agree with TRBD2. Germline V lookup: CDR1 GTSNPN, CDR2 SVGIG (reference sequence). The length of the CDR3 is 15 residues. V shed 7 bases and J 5 bases; nucleotides not matched to a gene: 10. The CDR3 DNA reads as TGTGCCTCCCGACCTAGCGGGAGTAAAACCGGGGAGCTGTTTTTT. It encodes CASRPSGSKTGELFF.

This clone qualifies as medium-sized. The J gene is TRBJ2-7, the V gene TRBV28; D is possibly TRBD2 (6 bases). This CDR3 region has 12 residues. V was clipped by 10 bases and J by 5 bases, with 15 bases between them. The germline V gene has CDR1 MDHEN and CDR2 SYDVKM. CDR3 loop: CATQWGVHEQYF. CDR3 DNA: TGTGCCACCCAATGGGGGGTGCACGAGCAGTACTTC.

About this clone: Germline and junction disagree at one end, which may indicate a read error. The rearrangement uses TRBV20-1 and TRBJ1-4; 7 bases map to TRBD1. This CDR3 has 15 residues. The germline gives CDR1 DFQATT, CDR2 SNEGSKA (reference sequence). For the CDR3, the DNA is TGCAGTGCTAGAGATCTGACAGGGAAGCATGAAAAACTGCTTTTT. Residues: CSARDLTGKHEKLLF.

This clone was observed a few times. V gene TRBV15 combines with J gene TRBJ2-7; D tentatively fits TRBD1 or TRBD2 (7 bases each). Looked up from germline, CDR1 is LNHNV and CDR2 is YYDKDF (reference sequence). V was shortened by 3 bases and J by 1 base, with 16 bases between the two germline ends. This CDR3 has 16 amino acids. CDR3 coding DNA: TGTGCCACCAGCAGCTACACCAGGGGGGGTTCCTACGAGCAGTACTTC. Its translation: CATSSYTRGGSYEQYF.

This clone was recorded at least ten times. This rearrangement joins TRBV5-8 to TRBJ1-1; 9 bases match TRBD1. Germline assignment: CDR1 SGHTS and CDR2 YDEGEE. This CDR3 comprises 15 residues. Trimming cost V 4 bases and J 3 bases; bases outside gene matches: 7. As DNA, the CDR3 is TGTGCCAGCAGCGTTGGGACAGGGTGGGACACTGAAGCTTTCTTT. Translated: CASSVGTGWDTEAFF.

This clone was seen a few times. This chain connects TRBV12-3 or TRBV12-4 to TRBJ1-4; unclear D gene. The CDR3 consists of 13 residues. V was trimmed by 1 base and J by 13 bases, leaving 13 bases between them. The CDR3 sequence is CASSLEVAKRLFF. The CDR3 nucleotides read TGTGCCAGCAGTTTAGAAGTAGCGAAAAGACTGTTTTTT.

The V call is TRBV6-2 or TRBV6-3, the J call TRBJ2-5; 11 bases match TRBD2. In germline, CDR1 is MNHEY, CDR2 SVGEGT. The CDR3 runs to 20 residues. Trimming at V came to 0 bases and at J to 5 bases, leaving 17 bases not matched to a gene. The chain's CDR3 is CASSYSPPTSGSVWGETQYF. In nucleotides, the CDR3 is TGTGCCAGCAGTTACTCTCCCCCCACTAGCGGGAGTGTGTGGGGGGAGACCCAGTACTTC.

This clone was seen ten or more times. The genes are TRBV19 and TRBJ2-7, with 8 bases that match TRBD1. This CDR3 spans 15 amino acids. J was trimmed by 3 bases and V by 5 bases; bases with no gene match: 9. CDR1 and CDR2 (germline): LNHDA, SQIVND (reference sequence). CDR3 loop: CASSETTGALYEQYF. In DNA, the CDR3 is TGTGCCAGTAGTGAAACGACAGGGGCGCTCTACGAGCAGTACTTC.

This chain uses TRBV19 with TRBJ1-1; a weak D match, TRBD1 (6 bases). The germline V gene has CDR1 LNHDA and CDR2 SQIVND (reference sequence). This CDR3 has 13 residues. V lost 7 bases and J 0 bases, leaving 9 bases between the germline ends. CDR3 sequence reads: CASKGTMNTEAFF. In DNA form, the CDR3 reads TGTGCCAGTAAAGGGACAATGAACACTGAAGCTTTCTTT.

The chain joins TRBV11-1 to TRBJ2-1; no firm D call. The germline V gene has CDR1 SGHAT and CDR2 FQDESV (reference sequence). The CDR3 consists of 16 residues. Trimming removed 1 base from V and 3 bases from J, with 13 bases in between. As DNA, the CDR3 is TGTGCCAGCAGCTTAGTTGGCGGAGTCATCTACAATGAGCAGTTCTTC. It encodes CASSLVGGVIYNEQFF.

This clone has a count of ten or more. The rearrangement uses TRBV7-4 and TRBJ2-7; D is uncertain. The CDR3 covers 14 residues. V was clipped by 9 bases and J by 3 bases, with 18 bases between them. Germline V lookup: CDR1 SGHVT, CDR2 SQSDAQ. DNA for the CDR3: TGTGCCAGTCCTACGGCGCTTACCCTCTACGAGCAGTACTTC. Amino acid sequence: CASPTALTLYEQYF.

Remarks on this clone: Its ends do not fully match the called genes, so a read error is possible. The J gene is TRBJ2-7, the V gene TRBV5-6; TRBD1 matches at 7 bases. The germline V gene has CDR1 SGHDT and CDR2 YYEEEE. The CDR3 spans 14 residues. The CDR3 region is CASSFRDRVYELYF. CDR3 nucleotides: TGTGCCAGCAGCTTCCGAGACAGGGTATACGAGCTGTACTTC.

Turning to this clone: One base away lies a much larger clone, so this may be a sequencing read error. The V and J genes are TRBV20-1 and TRBJ1-1, with unresolved D. CDR1 and CDR2 (germline): DFQATT, SNEGSKA (reference sequence). This CDR3 contains 15 residues. The CDR3 bases are TGTAGTGCTGGTTGGGTCAATGGATTAAAAACTGAAGCTTTCTTT. Translation gives CSAGWVNGLKTEAFF.

In its sample, this clone was seen once. A junction end diverges from the germline sequence, so it may reflect a read error. The chain combines TRBV11-1 with TRBJ1-2; tentatively, D is TRBD1 (6 bases). The CDR3 spans 16 residues. Germline V CDR1 and CDR2: SGHAT, FQDESV (reference sequence). The CDR3 DNA follows: TGTGCAAGCAGCCGGGACATGCAGATACGGAACTATGGCTACTCCTTC. Its protein is CASSRDMQIRNYGYSF.

Ten or more counts support this clone. Sequence at one end of the junction differs from germline and may be a read error. This same CDR3 is encoded by further DNA sequences in the sample. This chain links TRBV12-3 or TRBV12-4 with TRBJ1-1; D not certain. CDR3 length: 13 residues. CDR3 nucleotides: TGCGCCAGCAGTTTTGGGGAGGGCTTTGAAGCTTTCTTT. Amino acids: CASSFGEGFEAFF.

This clone has ten or more counts. In DNA, the CDR3 is TGCAGTGCAGTTGGACTAGCGGAAGAACTAGCCAAAAACATTCAGTACTTC. Translation gives CSAVGLAEELAKNIQYF. V and J are TRBV20-1 and TRBJ2-4; 10 bases line up with TRBD2. Germline CDR1 reads DFQATT; CDR2 reads SNEGSKA (reference sequence). This CDR3 is 17 amino acids long. V was pared by 6 bases and J by 0 bases, with 11 bases of the junction left unmatched.

The chain is built from TRBV20-1 and TRBJ2-2; 11 nucleotides agree with TRBD2. CDR1 is DFQATT, CDR2 SNEGSKA, per germline (reference sequence). This CDR3 region has 15 residues. V trimming: 1 base; J trimming: 4 bases; junction bases outside the gene matches: 2. CDR3 loop: CSARVAGGPTGELFF. The CDR3 region has the DNA TGCAGTGCTAGAGTAGCGGGAGGGCCCACCGGGGAGCTGTTTTTT.

The chain couples TRBV11-2 to TRBJ1-2; D call uncertain. The CDR3 covers 15 residues. Germline V CDR1 and CDR2: SGHAT, FQNNGV. V gave up 0 bases and J gave up 7 bases, with 15 bases separating them. This chain's CDR3 is CASSLDQAGSGGYTF. Written as DNA, the CDR3 is TGTGCCAGCAGCTTAGATCAGGCAGGATCTGGTGGCTACACCTTC.